Below are 32 T cell receptor beta chains sequenced from a single sample in a study of CD4 T cells in relation to SARS-CoV-2 and coronaviruses. The table came from immunoSEQ multiplex PCR; TCRdb's copy has only in-frame clones and leaves some out. This table has some 60,000 clones, 90% to 95% appearing once. The sample consisted of naive CD4+ T cells from PBMCs. Documented subset: naive CD4+ T cells isolated by negative enrichment. These receptors all stem from an adult with COVID-19.

The chain is built from TRBV5-1 and TRBJ2-3, with TRBD1 matching 7 bases. Germline V gene sequence: CDR1 SGHRS, CDR2 YFSETQ. V lost 3 bases to trimming and J lost 0 bases; unmatched junction nucleotides: 7. The CDR3 is made up of 16 amino acids. The CDR3 here is CASSWRETGSTDTQYF. In nucleotides, the CDR3 is TGCGCCAGCAGCTGGCGAGAGACAGGGAGCACAGATACGCAGTATTTT.

The CDR3 nucleotides read TGTGCCAGCAGCTTAGTGGGTCAGCCCCAGCATTTT. Residues: CASSLVGQPQHF. The chain has TRBV11-2 and TRBJ1-5; D unresolved. This CDR3 spans 12 amino acids. Germline-derived CDR1 and CDR2 are SGHAT and FQNNGV. V gave up 1 base and J gave up 6 bases, with 4 bases separating them.

The chain joins TRBV12-3 or TRBV12-4 to TRBJ1-5; no firm D call. V lost 6 bases and J lost 6, with 12 bases in between. The CDR3 length is 13 residues. The chain's CDR3 is CASSLNGGQPQHF. The CDR3 coding sequence is TGTGCCAGCAGCCTGAATGGTGGTCAGCCCCAGCATTTT.

V and J are TRBV5-6 and TRBJ1-4, with 7 bases aligning to TRBD1. Per the germline V gene, CDR1 is SGHDT and CDR2 is YYEEEE. The V and J ends lost 0 bases and 7 bases, in that order; junction bases with no gene match: 3. The CDR3 spans 14 residues. The CDR3 protein is CASSLGQGGEKLFF. In DNA form, the CDR3 reads TGTGCCAGCAGCTTGGGACAGGGAGGTGAAAAACTGTTTTTT. Together with reference TRBV5-6 and TRBJ1-4, the CDR3 gives the full variable domain: DAGVTQSPTHLIKTRGQQVTLRCSPKSGHDTVSWYQQALGQGPQFIFQYYEEEERQRGNFPDRFSGHQFPNYSSELNVNALLLGDSALYLCASSLGQGGEKLFFGSGTQLSVL.

This clone occurred once. The chain uses TRBV6-5 and TRBJ2-7; 8 nucleotides align to TRBD1. J gave up 4 bases and V 5 bases, and 7 bases lay outside the gene matches. Germline V gene sequence: CDR1 MNHEY, CDR2 SVGAGI. The CDR3 loop spans 14 amino acids. The CDR3 region has the DNA TGTGCCAGCAGTAAAACAGGGGGGAGGTACGAGCAGTACTTC. Protein product: CASSKTGGRYEQYF.

The rearrangement joins TRBV24-1 to TRBJ2-2, with D possibly being TRBD2 (6 bases). V lost 0 bases to trimming and J lost 2 bases, with 9 bases between them. Germline V gives CDR1 KGHDR, CDR2 SFDVKD. The length of the CDR3 is 16 residues. The CDR3 loop is CATSDLGGPNTGELFF. The DNA for the CDR3 is TGTGCCACCAGTGATTTGGGAGGGCCCAACACCGGGGAGCTGTTTTTT.

This chain connects TRBV21-1 to TRBJ1-2. TRBV21-1 has pseudogene status. The CDR3 is 14 amino acids. The CDR3 sequence: CARILPGLGYGYTF. The CDR3, as DNA: TGTGCCAGGATACTACCAGGTCTCGGCTATGGCTACACCTTC.

The chain carries TRBV4-1 and TRBJ2-7; unclear D gene. The CDR3 consists of 14 residues. V lost 0 bases to trimming and J lost 5 bases, with 11 bases between them. The germline gives CDR1 MGHRA, CDR2 YSYEKL. DNA of the CDR3: TGCGCCAGCAGCCAAGACCGGGTTCTCCACGAGCAGTACTTC. Protein product: CASSQDRVLHEQYF.

The rearrangement uses TRBV6-5 and TRBJ1-6; no definite D call. CDR1 is MNHEY, CDR2 SVGAGI, per germline. This CDR3 has 14 amino acids. Trimming cost V 10 bases and J 7 bases, with 17 bases left between them. The CDR3 sequence is CAISDRWRNSPLHF. The DNA for the CDR3 is TGTGCCATATCGGACCGATGGAGGAATTCACCCCTCCACTTT.

This clone was picked up one time. The CDR3 loop reads CASSKTRGETQYF. The CDR3 DNA reads TGTGCCAGCAGTAAAACACGGGGGGAGACCCAGTACTTC. The chain carries TRBV6-5 and TRBJ2-5; D might be TRBD2 (6 bases). Trimming left V 5 bases short and J 5 bases short, with 12 bases between. This CDR3 has 13 residues. Germline-derived CDR1 and CDR2 are MNHEY and SVGAGI.

This clone was recorded a few times. The chain carries TRBV13 and TRBJ1-1; D gene uncertain. Germline CDR1 reads PRHDT; CDR2 reads FYEKMQ (reference sequence). V was clipped by 4 bases and J by 0 bases, with 18 bases between them. The CDR3 length is 17 residues. CDR3 DNA: TGTGCCAGCAGCTCAATTCAGCTCGGGCAGCTGAACACTGAAGCTTTCTTT. It codes for CASSSIQLGQLNTEAFF.

V usage is TRBV30 and J usage is TRBJ2-3; unclear D gene. The CDR3 has 13 amino acids. CDR1 GTSNPN and CDR2 SVGIG come from the germline V gene (reference sequence). Deletions cut 4 bases from V and 2 bases from J, with 10 bases between. CDR3 bases: TGTGCCTGGAACCGCGAGAACACAGATACGCAGTATTTT. Residues: CAWNRENTDTQYF.

The count of this clone is one. The chain has TRBV27 and TRBJ1-1; D gene unclear. Germline CDR1 MNHEY, CDR2 SMNVEV (reference sequence). Trimming pared 6 bases from V and 1 base from J, leaving 3 bases between. The CDR3 consists of 11 residues. CDR3 nucleotides: TGTGCCAGCAGGGAGAACACTGAAGCTTTCTTT. Amino acid sequence: CASRENTEAFF.

This clone has just one count. V and J are TRBV27 and TRBJ2-3, with TRBD2 matching 8 bases. V lost 5 bases to trimming and J lost 6 bases; unmatched junction nucleotides: 10. Germline lookup yields CDR1 MNHEY and CDR2 SMNVEV (reference sequence). This CDR3 is 15 amino acids long. This CDR3 reads CASSGSGILDDTQYF. CDR3 DNA sequence: TGTGCCAGCAGTGGTAGCGGGATACTTGATGATACGCAGTATTTT.

This clone showed up just once. The rearrangement uses TRBV11-2 and TRBJ2-2, with a possible D match to TRBD1 (6 bases). V was clipped by 5 bases and J by 7 bases, with 11 bases between them. The CDR3 covers 13 residues. CDR1 is SGHAT, CDR2 FQNNGV, per germline. The CDR3, as DNA: TGTGCCAGCAGCCTAGGACAGTTCGGGGAGCTGTTTTTT. This gives the protein CASSLGQFGELFF. Complete variable domain (other parts from reference TRBV11-2 and TRBJ2-2): EAGVAQSPRYKIIEKRQSVAFWCNPISGHATLYWYQQILGQGPKLLIQFQNNGVVDDSQLPKDRFSAERLKGVDSTLKIQPAKLEDSAVYLCASSLGQFGELFFGEGSRLTVL.

This clone was counted once. The chain links TRBV7-9 to TRBJ2-5; 7 nucleotides agree with TRBD2. The CDR3 is 15 residues long. V trimming: 2 bases; J trimming: 5 bases; junction bases outside the gene matches: 8. Germline V CDR1 and CDR2: SEHNR, FQNEAQ (reference sequence). CDR3: CASSLRRGEWETQYF. The CDR3 bases are TGTGCCAGCAGCTTACGACGGGGGGAATGGGAGACCCAGTACTTC.

The rearrangement uses TRBV5-1 and TRBJ2-7, with 8 bases identical to TRBD1. V dropped 4 bases and J dropped 6; count of bases not matched to a gene: 18. Looked up from germline, CDR1 is SGHRS and CDR2 is YFSETQ. The CDR3 is 17 residues long. Here the CDR3 DNA reads TGCGCCAGCAGCAATAGACCTTCGACAGGGGCGTCGGGCGAGCAGTACTTC. It yields the protein CASSNRPSTGASGEQYF.

The chain combines TRBV5-4 with TRBJ1-2, with D possibly TRBD1 on 5 matching bases. The V and J ends lost 4 bases and 4 bases respectively, with 11 bases between them. The length of the CDR3 is 13 residues. Germline V gene sequence: CDR1 SGHNT, CDR2 YYREEE (reference sequence). CDR3: CASSLDGAYGYTF. In DNA form, the CDR3 reads TGTGCCAGCAGCCTGGACGGGGCCTATGGCTACACCTTC.

This CDR3 reads CASSRDTSTDTQYF. The CDR3 DNA follows: TGTGCCAGCAGCCGGGACACAAGCACAGATACGCAGTATTTT. The chain uses TRBV7-3 and TRBJ2-3; D possibly corresponds to TRBD1 (6 bases). Germline CDR1 SGHTA, CDR2 FQGTGA. There are 14 residues in the CDR3. V lost 5 bases and J 0 bases, leaving 9 bases between the germline ends.

The chain combines TRBV6-2 or TRBV6-3 with TRBJ2-2, with 7 bases identical to TRBD2. From germline, CDR1 is MNHEY and CDR2 SVGEGT. Losses at the gene ends were 4 bases for V and 5 bases for J; bases not matched to a gene: 13. CDR3 length equals 17 residues. The CDR3 spells CASSFLLGLGVTGELFF. The CDR3 DNA sequence: TGTGCCAGCAGTTTCTTATTAGGACTAGGAGTAACCGGGGAGCTGTTTTTT.

The chain carries TRBV5-1 and TRBJ1-2, with 11 positions matching TRBD1. CDR1 is SGHRS and CDR2 is YFSETQ in the germline V gene. V lost 4 bases, J lost 8 bases, and 7 bases stayed unmatched. This CDR3 has 14 residues. CDR3 sequence (DNA): TGCGCCAGCAGCATTGGACAGGGGGCGGAAGGCTACACCTTC. Protein sequence: CASSIGQGAEGYTF.

This clone was found once. The V and J genes are TRBV28 and TRBJ2-7, with a weak D call TRBD2 (6 bases). CDR3 length: 15 residues. In germline, CDR1 is MDHEN, CDR2 SYDVKM. V lost 5 bases to trimming and J lost 4 bases, with 18 bases between them. The CDR3: CASSHQAAGQYEQYF. CDR3 DNA: TGTGCCAGCAGTCACCAGGCAGCGGGCCAATACGAGCAGTACTTC.

The V gene is TRBV4-2, the J gene TRBJ2-5; 7 nucleotides agree with TRBD1. Germline loops: CDR1 LGHNA, CDR2 YNFKEQ. The junction had 7 bases not matched to a gene; V was cut back by 5 bases and J by 4 bases. CDR3 size: 14 residues. The DNA for the CDR3 is TGTGCCAGCAGCTTGGACAGGTGGAGAGAGACCCAGTACTTC. Its translation is CASSLDRWRETQYF.

This CDR3 is CASSETGSPEAFF. For the CDR3, the DNA is TGTGCCAGCTCCGAGACAGGGAGTCCTGAAGCTTTCTTT. The chain recombines TRBV18 with TRBJ1-1; 7 bases map to TRBD1. CDR3 length equals 13 residues. Germline V gene data show CDR1 as KGHSH and CDR2 as LQKENI. Germline trimming cut 6 bases from V and 6 bases from J; bases unmatched to any gene: 7.

The chain recombines TRBV9 with TRBJ2-3; TRBD1 matches at 7 bases. The CDR3 sequence is 15 residues long. The germline CDR1 and CDR2 sequences are SGDLS and YYNGEE. The ends lost 3 bases at V and 2 bases at J; junction bases unmatched: 6. CDR3 in amino acids: CASSAWDSFTDTQYF. The CDR3 nucleotides read TGTGCCAGCAGCGCCTGGGACAGTTTCACAGATACGCAGTATTTT.

V and J are TRBV11-2 and TRBJ1-3; the D is unclear. Looked up from germline, CDR1 is SGHAT and CDR2 is FQNNGV. The CDR3 totals 14 residues. V lost 6 bases and J 1 base, leaving 10 bases between the germline ends. The CDR3 loop reads CASRRSRSGNTIYF. In DNA, the CDR3 is TGTGCCAGCAGGCGGAGCCGATCTGGAAACACCATATATTTT.

The rearrangement joins TRBV28 to TRBJ2-1; unclear D gene. CDR1 and CDR2 (germline): MDHEN, SYDVKM. V lost 2 bases to trimming and J lost 8 bases, with 4 bases between them. This CDR3 comprises 11 residues. Here the CDR3 reads CASSLIYEQFF. The CDR3 coding sequence is TGTGCCAGCAGTTTAATCTATGAGCAGTTCTTC.

The V gene is TRBV4-1, the J gene TRBJ2-3; D is ambiguous. The germline gives CDR1 MGHRA, CDR2 YSYEKL. The CDR3 has 12 residues. V dropped 3 bases and J dropped 6 bases, with 7 bases sitting between them. The CDR3 coding sequence is TGCGCCAGCAGCCACCCGTTGGATACGCAGTATTTT. Translation: CASSHPLDTQYF.

The CDR3 DNA reads as TGTGCCAGCAGCCGACAGGGGAACTCCTACGAGCAGTACTTC. It is translated as CASSRQGNSYEQYF. J is TRBJ2-7 and V is TRBV11-2; 8 nucleotides match TRBD1. The CDR3 has 14 amino acids. CDR1 and CDR2 from the germline V gene are SGHAT and FQNNGV. Trimming cost V 5 bases and J 0 bases; bases outside gene matches: 3.

V gene TRBV5-1 combines with J gene TRBJ2-3; D is perhaps TRBD2 (5 bases). The ends were cut back, 4 bases at V and 0 bases at J, with 15 bases in the middle. This CDR3 spans 16 amino acids. Germline V CDR1 and CDR2: SGHRS, YFSETQ. CDR3 loop: CASSPILDPSTDTQYF. The DNA of the CDR3 is TGCGCCAGCAGCCCCATACTAGACCCTAGCACAGATACGCAGTATTTT.

The V call is TRBV29-1, the J call TRBJ2-7; TRBD2 aligns across 11 bases. Germline loops: CDR1 SQVTM, CDR2 ANQGSEA. Trimming removed 4 bases from V and 5 bases from J; junction bases left unmatched: 7. The CDR3 covers 14 residues. For the CDR3, the DNA is TGCAGCGTTGTGATGGCTAGCGGGAGGAACGAGCAGTACTTC. It translates to CSVVMASGRNEQYF.

This chain joins TRBV5-6 and TRBJ2-7; 7 nucleotides line up with TRBD1. The CDR3 is 13 amino acids. CDR1 and CDR2 from the germline V gene are SGHDT and YYEEEE. With V trimmed by 2 bases and J by 6 bases, 5 bases remained unmatched. The CDR3: CASSLPTGSEQYF. The CDR3 DNA reads TGTGCCAGCAGCTTACCGACAGGGTCCGAGCAGTACTTC.